The present T cell receptor (beta chain) was sequenced within a study of cytomegalovirus exposure and HLA in healthy donors. Whole-study findings and limits: Several of the most significant clusters were apparently associated with common viral pathogens in a later analysis. When analyzed later, a missense DCLRE1C variant was found to be linked to TCR beta V- and J-gene trimming.

On this clone itself: Its specificity is unknown.

The CDR3 is 15 amino acids. CDR1 is SGHDT and CDR2 is YYEEEE in the germline V gene. V dropped 4 bases and J dropped 1; count of bases not matched to a gene: 5. Despite likely unrecorded immune exposures, the donors were nominally healthy at the time of sampling. PCR used 60 Vbeta primers and 13 Jbeta primers. In the source study's methods: About 10 million shared chains were among the about 80 million unique TCR beta chains that a later analysis counted. Assay: immunoSEQ multiplex PCR; the TCRdb copy retains only in-frame clones and omits some. V and J calls and clone size are those listed in that table; D and trimming were worked out from the DNA. The sample has around 150,000 clones, 70% to 85% seen once; the top ten hold less than 4.5%.

The chain joins TRBV5-6 to TRBJ2-3, with 8 bases matching TRBD2. The TCR sequence derives from a man in his thirties or forties in good health and CMV-seropositive. The sample was PBMCs. The CDR3 coding sequence is TGTGCCAGCAGCCTGAGCGGGGGAGGCACAGATACGCAGTATTTT. It is translated as CASSLSGGGTDTQYF.